This entry features one T cell receptor (beta chain) sequence. As yet, its antigen is unknown. The method was immunoSEQ multiplex PCR; TCRdb's version includes in-frame clones alone and lacks a portion of them. In the table there are about 24,000 clones, roughly two thirds of which are singletons. This sample stems from a study of tumor-infiltrating lymphocytes in localized non-small cell lung cancer. Study outcomes and limitations: Tumor T-cell fraction was not associated with recurrence-free survival. Immunotypes IM1 and IM2 had similar TCR-derived T-cell fractions. Only some patients had TCR sequencing, depending on available tissue. Each assay used a separate piece of the same tissue.

V lost 2 bases and J lost 3, with 11 bases in between. Germline values: CDR1 MNHEY, CDR2 SVGAGI. The CDR3 extends over 16 amino acids. The chain has TRBV6-5 and TRBJ2-6, with a tentative D call TRBD2 (6 bases). The source material was lung tumor tissue. The source is a human donor with non-small cell lung cancer. CDR3 sequence reads: CASSYQDGGGANVLTF. In DNA form, the CDR3 reads TGTGCCAGCAGTTACCAGGACGGGGGTGGGGCCAACGTCCTGACTTTC.